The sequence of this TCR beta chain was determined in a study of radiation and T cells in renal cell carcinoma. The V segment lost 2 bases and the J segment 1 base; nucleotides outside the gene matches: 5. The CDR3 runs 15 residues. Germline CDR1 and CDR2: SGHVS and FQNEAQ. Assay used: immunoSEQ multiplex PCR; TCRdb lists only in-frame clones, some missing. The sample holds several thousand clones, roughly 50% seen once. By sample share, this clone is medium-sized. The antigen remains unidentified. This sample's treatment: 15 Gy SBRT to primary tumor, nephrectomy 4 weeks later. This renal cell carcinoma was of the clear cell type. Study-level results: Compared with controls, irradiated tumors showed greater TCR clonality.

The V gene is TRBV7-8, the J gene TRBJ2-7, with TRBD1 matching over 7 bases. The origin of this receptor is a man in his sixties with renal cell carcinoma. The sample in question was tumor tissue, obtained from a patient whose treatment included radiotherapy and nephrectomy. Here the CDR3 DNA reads TGTGCCAGCAGCTTATTCCAGGGACAGTCCTACGAGCAGTACTTC. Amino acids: CASSLFQGQSYEQYF.